A few counts support the clone carrying this T cell receptor (beta chain). Its antigen is undetermined. Germline CDR1 and CDR2: MNHNS and SASEGT. Trimming removed 3 bases at V and 4 bases at J, with 19 bases between. There are 16 residues in the CDR3. This entry comes from a study of molecular identifiers for immune sequencing clone quantification. Study outcomes and limitations: With a barcode shared among identical TCR molecules, highly expanded clone sizes could be underestimated. In CMV-specific effectors, clones above 20 copies held over 98% of molecules; naive, under 1%.

Listed TCR primers and previously described methods were used for bulk TCR libraries. TCRdb reprocessed the PCR reads with MiXCR, giving one entry per CDR3 protein. The table has about 500,000 distinct CDR3 sequences, about 25% seen once. The sequencing sample was made of naive CD8+ T cells from blood, with Jurkat cell RNA spiked in. Subset: FACS-sorted CD8+CD4-CCR7+CD45RA+ naive T cells. The rearrangement links TRBV6-1 to TRBJ2-7; D gene uncertain. The source is a human donor in good health. Some libraries in this study had Jurkat cell RNA spiked in. The chain's CDR3 is CASSENGLGTYYEQYF. In nucleotides, the CDR3 is TGTGCCAGCAGTGAGAACGGATTGGGAACCTATTACGAGCAGTACTTC.